The 22 T cell receptor beta chains given below trace back to one sample, sequenced in a study of CD8 T cell repertoires and HIV-1 epitope variants. Their cognate antigens are unknown. Data came from immunoSEQ multiplex PCR; TCRdb stores just in-frame clones and leaves some out. Found here are around 5,200 clones, around 70% of them singletons; the top ten hold 40% to 45%. Sequenced input: cultured CD8+ T cells derived from PBMCs. All receptors derive from a male donor with HIV.

This chain connects TRBV19 to TRBJ2-1; 8 nucleotides align to TRBD1. V shed 7 bases, J shed 2 bases, and the junction held 13 bases outside the gene matches. This CDR3 has 17 amino acids. Germline loops: CDR1 LNHDA, CDR2 SQIVND (reference sequence). The CDR3 protein is CASTPEMTGVTYNEQFF. Here the CDR3 DNA reads TGTGCCAGTACCCCCGAAATGACAGGGGTCACCTACAATGAGCAGTTCTTC.

CDR3 in amino acids: CASSKSGLIGTGDEQFF. DNA for the CDR3: TGTGCCAGCAGCAAGAGCGGGTTAATCGGTACTGGCGATGAGCAGTTCTTC. The chain has TRBV25-1 and TRBJ2-1; D is possibly TRBD2 (6 bases). CDR1 is MGHDK and CDR2 is SYGVNS in the germline V gene. Trimming pared 6 bases from V and 8 bases from J, leaving 26 bases between. CDR3 size: 17 residues.

This clone was seen a few times. The chain has TRBV6-1 and TRBJ1-5; TRBD1 agrees at 7 bases. The CDR3 totals 14 residues. The junction had 5 bases not matched to a gene; V was cut back by 6 bases and J by 3 bases. The germline V gene has CDR1 MNHNS and CDR2 SASEGT. In DNA form, the CDR3 reads TGTGCCAGCAGCGTAGACAGGGACAATCAGCCCCAGCATTTT. It translates to CASSVDRDNQPQHF.

V is TRBV5-1 and J is TRBJ2-7; D may be TRBD1 or TRBD2 (5 bases each). Germline V gene data show CDR1 as SGHRS and CDR2 as YFSETQ. The CDR3 loop spans 13 amino acids. The V gene lost 4 bases and the J gene lost 3 bases, with 11 bases spanning the gap. The DNA for the CDR3 is TGCGCCAGCAGCCCATGGGACGGCTACGAGCAGTACTTC. This encodes CASSPWDGYEQYF.

J is TRBJ2-1 and V is TRBV27; D call uncertain. Germline CDR1 and CDR2: MNHEY and SMNVEV (reference sequence). The CDR3 loop spans 17 amino acids. The germline V and J ends were trimmed by 3 bases and 0 bases, with 15 bases remaining between them. Written as DNA, the CDR3 is TGTGCCAGCAGTTTTAGGCATGTTTTCAGCTCCTACAATGAGCAGTTCTTC. It translates to CASSFRHVFSSYNEQFF.

V and J are TRBV28 and TRBJ2-3; D perhaps matches TRBD2 (5 bases). This CDR3 contains 14 residues. The germline V gene has CDR1 MDHEN and CDR2 SYDVKM. V shed 3 bases and J shed 2 bases, with 9 bases lying between them. The CDR3 region is CASSLPGDTDTQYF. The CDR3 region has the DNA TGTGCCAGCAGTTTGCCCGGGGACACAGATACGCAGTATTTT.

Only one count was recorded for this clone. J is TRBJ1-4 and V is TRBV5-5; the D gene is possibly TRBD1 (5 bases). The CDR3 runs to 14 residues. Trimming cost V 0 bases and J 4 bases, with 7 bases left between them. Germline assignment: CDR1 SGHKS and CDR2 YYEKEE (reference sequence). CDR3 sequence: CASSLGGNNEKLFF. DNA for the CDR3: TGTGCCAGCAGCTTGGGGGGCAATAATGAAAAACTGTTTTTT.

This clone was counted only a few times. This chain connects TRBV7-9 to TRBJ1-4, with 9 nucleotides matching TRBD1. The V and J ends lost 5 bases and 1 base, in that order; junction bases with no gene match: 8. Germline values: CDR1 SEHNR, CDR2 FQNEAQ (reference sequence). This CDR3 spans 17 amino acids. CDR3 DNA sequence: TGTGCCAGCAGCCCCGGGACAGGGATCGTAACTAATGAAAAACTGTTTTTT. Translated: CASSPGTGIVTNEKLFF.

The chain employs TRBV28 and TRBJ2-2; 16 bases agree with TRBD2. This CDR3 is 20 amino acids long. The V and J ends lost 3 bases and 3 bases, in that order; junction bases with no gene match: 10. Looked up from germline, CDR1 is MDHEN and CDR2 is SYDVKM. CDR3 sequence reads: CASSLAGLAGGSGHTGELFF. The CDR3 DNA follows: TGTGCCAGCAGTTTGGCGGGACTAGCGGGAGGGAGTGGACACACCGGGGAGCTGTTTTTT.

This rearrangement joins TRBV7-8 to TRBJ2-3; no firm D call. CDR1 SGHVS and CDR2 FQNEAQ come from the germline V gene. The V and J ends lost 3 bases and 4 bases respectively, with 5 bases between them. The CDR3 length is 12 residues. CDR3 loop: CASSFLSDTQYF. The CDR3 bases are TGTGCCAGCAGCTTTCTATCAGATACGCAGTATTTT.

The V and J genes are TRBV5-6 and TRBJ2-5, with 8 positions matching TRBD2. The DNA matches TRBJ2-7 better at its end, which makes the J call doubtful. The V gene's germline CDR1 is SGHDT and CDR2 YYEEEE. The CDR3 consists of 14 residues. The CDR3 nucleotides read TGTGCCAGCAGCCCCAGCGGGAGTTTATACGAGCAGTACTTC. Encoded protein: CASSPSGSLYEQYF.

This clone was seen a handful of times. The V gene is TRBV30, the J gene TRBJ1-1; the match to TRBD1 covers 8 bases. The germline V gene encodes CDR1 GTSNPN and CDR2 SVGIG (reference sequence). The CDR3 is made up of 14 amino acids. V lost 1 base, J lost 4 bases, and 5 bases stayed unmatched. This CDR3 is CAWSEWTGSTEAFF. As DNA, the CDR3 is TGTGCCTGGAGTGAATGGACAGGGAGCACTGAAGCTTTCTTT.

The rearrangement uses TRBV4-1 and TRBJ1-5; D gene ambiguous. Trimming took off 1 base at V and 7 bases at J, with 14 bases between the two ends. Per germline, CDR1 MGHRA and CDR2 YSYEKL. This CDR3 region has 15 residues. Here the CDR3 DNA reads TGCGCCAGCAGCCAAGGTAAAGGGATGTTCCAGCCCCAGCATTTT. This encodes CASSQGKGMFQPQHF.

The chain carries TRBV5-8 and TRBJ1-6; 8 nucleotides agree with TRBD1. V was pared by 5 bases and J by 7 bases, with 5 bases of the junction left unmatched. Germline V CDR1 and CDR2: SGHTS, YDEGEE. The length of the CDR3 is 14 residues. This chain's CDR3 is CASRTRTGNSPLHF. The CDR3 DNA is TGTGCCAGCAGGACCAGGACAGGGAATTCACCCCTCCACTTT.

This chain joins TRBV27 and TRBJ2-1; possibly TRBD1 or TRBD2 for D (5 bases each). Germline V gene sequence: CDR1 MNHEY, CDR2 SMNVEV (reference sequence). This CDR3 region has 14 residues. V was trimmed by 1 base and J by 3 bases, leaving 7 bases between them. The DNA of the CDR3 is TGTGCCAGCAGTTTATGGGGGAACTACAATGAGCAGTTCTTC. Amino acid sequence: CASSLWGNYNEQFF.

V gene TRBV5-4 combines with J gene TRBJ1-5; D gene ambiguous. Trimming took 2 bases from V and 0 from J, leaving 6 bases between them. Germline V lookup: CDR1 SGHNT, CDR2 YYREEE (reference sequence). CDR3 size: 14 residues. The CDR3 sequence is CASSFSGSNQPQHF. The DNA for the CDR3 is TGTGCCAGCAGCTTTTCGGGTAGCAATCAGCCCCAGCATTTT.

The rearrangement uses TRBV29-1 and TRBJ2-2, with D possibly matching TRBD2 (6 bases). Between the trimmed V and J ends, which lost 1 base and 1 base, there was a span of 10 bases. CDR1 SQVTM and CDR2 ANQGSEA come from the germline V gene. This CDR3 contains 15 residues. In DNA form, the CDR3 reads TGCAGCGTTGAAGGGGGGGACTGGAACACCGGGGAGCTGTTTTTT. Protein sequence: CSVEGGDWNTGELFF.

In its sample, this clone is medium-sized (0.01 to 0.1%). The V and J genes are TRBV6-1 and TRBJ1-5; unclear D gene. Trimming shortened V by 6 bases and J by 5 bases, and 17 bases separated the two germline ends. The CDR3 consists of 15 residues. CDR1 MNHNS and CDR2 SASEGT come from the germline V gene. The CDR3 spells CASSVDTDNYQPQHF. Here the CDR3 DNA reads TGTGCCAGCAGCGTAGACACCGACAACTATCAGCCCCAGCATTTT.

This clone was seen a few times. The chain is built from TRBV10-3 and TRBJ2-2; D gene unclear. Per the germline V gene, CDR1 is ENHRY and CDR2 is SYGVKD. V was pared by 6 bases and J by 5 bases, with 7 bases between. The CDR3 contains 12 residues. This CDR3 is CAISVRTGELFF. CDR3 nucleotides: TGTGCCATCAGCGTTAGGACCGGGGAGCTGTTTTTT.

The rearrangement uses TRBV18 and TRBJ2-7; 11 positions agree with TRBD2. This CDR3 has 14 amino acids. Germline CDR1 and CDR2: KGHSH and LQKENI. Trimming at V came to 3 bases and at J to 4 bases, leaving 2 bases not matched to a gene. The CDR3 spells CASSPGTSGYEQYF. CDR3 nucleotides: TGTGCCAGCTCACCCGGGACTAGCGGTTACGAGCAGTACTTC.

V gene TRBV28 combines with J gene TRBJ1-1; the D gene is possibly TRBD1 (6 bases). V was shortened by 4 bases and J by 3 bases, with 21 bases between the two germline ends. Germline values: CDR1 MDHEN, CDR2 SYDVKM. The CDR3 runs 17 residues. The CDR3: CASSSPVYRAVDTEAFF. In DNA, the CDR3 is TGTGCCAGCAGTTCCCCCGTCTACAGGGCGGTCGACACTGAAGCTTTCTTT.

This clone was counted once. The chain couples TRBV5-1 to TRBJ2-5; 14 nucleotides match TRBD2. The CDR3 loop spans 16 amino acids. V lost 2 bases, J lost 5 bases, and 5 bases stayed unmatched. The V gene's germline CDR1 is SGHRS and CDR2 YFSETQ. CDR3 residues: CASSLSGTSGGETQYF. CDR3 bases: TGCGCCAGCAGCTTATCCGGGACTAGCGGGGGTGAGACCCAGTACTTC. Full variable domain (remainder filled in from reference TRBV5-1 and TRBJ2-5): KAGVTQTPRYLIKTRGQQVTLSCSPISGHRSVSWYQQTPGQGLQFLFEYFSETQRNKGNFPGRFSGRQFSNSRSEMNVSTLELGDSALYLCASSLSGTSGGETQYFGPGTRLLVL.